Listed here are 21 T cell receptor beta chains from one sample, sequenced in a study of blood T cell repertoires in COVID-19. Assay used: immunoSEQ multiplex PCR; TCRdb lists only in-frame clones, some missing. The repertoire holds approximately 25,000 clones, 91% seen once, with 16% in the top ten. Material for sequencing was peripheral blood. The receptors originated from a human donor with active COVID-19. The donor label of this sample is uncertain.

The chain recombines TRBV20-1 with TRBJ2-1, with TRBD2 matching 9 bases. Germline-derived CDR1 and CDR2 are DFQATT and SNEGSKA (reference sequence). Trimming took 3 bases from V and 3 from J; bases not matched to a gene: 6. The CDR3 loop spans 15 amino acids. DNA of the CDR3: TGCAGTGCTAGTAGGCTACTAGCGGGCTACAATGAGCAGTTCTTC. Protein product: CSASRLLAGYNEQFF.

This clone has only a few counts. The rearrangement uses TRBV27 and TRBJ1-1, with D possibly TRBD1 on 6 matching bases. The V gene's germline CDR1 is MNHEY and CDR2 SMNVEV (reference sequence). V lost 4 bases and J lost 10, with 19 bases in between. This CDR3 has 14 residues. The CDR3 sequence is CASSSTQGLPGAFF. The CDR3 region has the DNA TGTGCCAGCAGTTCGACCCAGGGGTTGCCTGGAGCTTTCTTT.

This rearrangement joins TRBV3-1 (or the pseudogene TRBV3-2) to TRBJ2-7; a weak D match, TRBD1 (6 bases). This CDR3 spans 13 amino acids. V dropped 2 bases and J dropped 4 bases, with 9 bases sitting between them. Per germline, CDR1 LGHDT and CDR2 YNNKEL (reference sequence). CDR3 region: CASSQFRGYEQYF. In DNA form, the CDR3 reads TGTGCCAGCAGCCAATTCAGGGGTTACGAGCAGTACTTC.

The chain has TRBV6-5 and TRBJ2-5; TRBD2 agrees at 13 bases. Germline lookup yields CDR1 MNHEY and CDR2 SVGAGI. V lost 4 bases, J lost 5 bases, and 4 bases stayed unmatched. This CDR3 is built from 15 residues. CDR3 bases: TGTGCCAGCAGTTGGACTAGCGGGAGCCGTGAGACCCAGTACTTC. It yields the protein CASSWTSGSRETQYF.

The chain carries TRBV6-2 or TRBV6-3 and TRBJ2-2, with 7 bases matching TRBD1. V lost 2 bases and J lost 5; bases outside the gene matches: 5. This CDR3 has 15 amino acids. The germline V gene encodes CDR1 MNHEY and CDR2 SVGEGT. The CDR3 loop is CASSYRGRRTGELFF. In nucleotides, the CDR3 is TGTGCCAGCAGTTACAGGGGGCGCCGTACCGGGGAGCTGTTTTTT.

The rearrangement links TRBV19 to TRBJ2-7; D remains unclear. The CDR3 contains 14 residues. Germline V lookup: CDR1 LNHDA, CDR2 SQIVND (reference sequence). Trimming removed 7 bases from V and 2 bases from J, with 15 bases in between. Written as DNA, the CDR3 is TGTGCCAGTACTGGGCCAGTTCCACCCTACGAGCAGTACTTC. Protein product: CASTGPVPPYEQYF.

A single count supports this clone. The rearrangement joins TRBV5-8 to TRBJ1-4, with 8 bases matching TRBD1. The length of the CDR3 is 14 residues. Unmatched junction bases numbered 3, after V lost 5 bases and J lost 3 bases. The germline CDR1 and CDR2 sequences are SGHTS and YDEGEE. The CDR3 nucleotides are TGTGCCAGCAGTCTACAGGGGGCTAATGAAAAACTGTTTTTT. Protein product: CASSLQGANEKLFF.

The chain links TRBV6-5 to TRBJ1-4; 8 bases fit TRBD1. Trimming removed 6 bases from V and 5 bases from J; junction bases left unmatched: 8. This CDR3 region has 15 residues. Germline CDR1 MNHEY, CDR2 SVGAGI. CDR3 coding DNA: TGTGCCAGCAGCCTAACCAGGGGGCCAAATGAAAAACTGTTTTTT. As protein: CASSLTRGPNEKLFF.

This clone was detected only once. This rearrangement joins TRBV10-3 to TRBJ1-5; 9 bases agree with TRBD1. CDR3 size: 17 residues. The trim removed 11 bases at V and 1 base at J, leaving 15 bases unmatched. Per germline, CDR1 ENHRY and CDR2 SYGVKD. The chain's CDR3 is CASQGDRDRGSNQPQHF. DNA for the CDR3: TGTGCCTCCCAGGGGGACAGGGATCGGGGAAGCAATCAGCCCCAGCATTTT.

V and J are TRBV6-2 or TRBV6-3 and TRBJ2-7; maybe TRBD2 (6 bases). V lost 5 bases, J lost 1 base, and 9 bases lay in between. This CDR3 spans 13 amino acids. Germline lookup yields CDR1 MNHEY and CDR2 SVGEGT. The CDR3 bases are TGTGCCAGCAGTAGACGGGAGTCCTACGAGCAGTACTTC. This encodes CASSRRESYEQYF.

The rearrangement uses TRBV20-1 and TRBJ2-5; D is perhaps TRBD1 (5 bases). Germline-derived CDR1 and CDR2 are DFQATT and SNEGSKA (reference sequence). CDR3 length: 14 residues. V was cut by 3 bases and J by 7 bases, with 18 bases left in between. The CDR3 nucleotides are TGCAGTGCTAGTTTAGTTCGCAGGGTGGGGACCCAGTACTTC. Protein product: CSASLVRRVGTQYF.

The chain employs TRBV24-1 and TRBJ2-5; unclear D gene. The V end lost 3 bases, the J end lost 5 bases, and 9 bases lay between the germline ends. This CDR3 is built from 13 residues. Germline V gene sequence: CDR1 KGHDR, CDR2 SFDVKD. This chain's CDR3 is CATSDTGFETQYF. The DNA for the CDR3 is TGTGCCACCAGTGATACGGGTTTCGAGACCCAGTACTTC.

The V and J genes are TRBV7-9 and TRBJ2-5, with TRBD2 as a possible D gene (6 bases). The CDR3 has 15 residues. Germline CDR1 is SEHNR and CDR2 is FQNEAQ (reference sequence). V gave up 7 bases and J gave up 5 bases, with 20 bases separating them. The CDR3 DNA reads TGTGCCAGCAACCTTCTCGGGCGGGAAGGGGAGACCCAGTACTTC. Its protein is CASNLLGREGETQYF.

The chain uses TRBV5-1 and TRBJ1-2; possible D gene TRBD1, 6 bases. This CDR3 has 13 amino acids. The germline V and J ends were trimmed by 0 bases and 8 bases, with 11 bases remaining between them. CDR1 SGHRS and CDR2 YFSETQ come from the germline V gene. The DNA for the CDR3 is TGCGCCAGCAGCTTGGACAGGGCCGGCGGCTACACCTTC. Protein sequence: CASSLDRAGGYTF.

The chain employs TRBV7-2 and TRBJ2-7; 8 bases agree with TRBD1. The CDR3 length is 15 residues. Germline V gene lookup returns CDR1 SGHTA and CDR2 FQGNSA. V was pared by 1 base and J by 5 bases, with 7 bases of the junction left unmatched. The CDR3 loop is CASSLGAGGIHEQYF. CDR3 nucleotide sequence: TGTGCCAGCAGCTTAGGGGCAGGGGGCATCCACGAGCAGTACTTC.

The V call is TRBV28, the J call TRBJ2-1; 11 nucleotides agree with TRBD1. CDR1 and CDR2 (germline): MDHEN, SYDVKM. V was pared by 6 bases and J by 6 bases, with 10 bases of the junction left unmatched. The CDR3 sequence is 16 residues long. CDR3 DNA: TGTGCCAGCAGACCCGTCGGGGGGACAGGGGGCAATGAGCAGTTCTTC. Amino acid sequence: CASRPVGGTGGNEQFF.

The CDR3 region is CASSLANRDVAQYF. CDR3 bases: TGCGCCAGCAGCTTGGCCAACAGAGACGTGGCCCAGTACTTC. The chain employs TRBV5-1 and TRBJ2-5; D gene unclear. The V end was cut by 0 bases, the J end by 9 bases, with 15 bases between. The CDR3 length is 14 residues. Germline CDR1 and CDR2: SGHRS and YFSETQ.

The chain recombines TRBV9 with TRBJ2-3; possibly TRBD2 for D (5 bases). Germline V gene sequence: CDR1 SGDLS, CDR2 YYNGEE. Trimming took 4 bases from V and 0 from J, leaving 18 bases between them. The CDR3 covers 17 residues. DNA for the CDR3: TGTGCCAGCAGCAGGTATGAGAGACTACTAAGCACAGATACGCAGTATTTT. Encoded protein: CASSRYERLLSTDTQYF.

The chain recombines TRBV4-3 with TRBJ1-5; D gene uncertain. With 1 base removed from V and 4 bases from J, the gap between germline ends came to 8 bases. CDR3 size: 14 residues. CDR1 is LGHNA, CDR2 YSLEER, per germline. CDR3 nucleotides: TGCGCCAGCAGCCAAGTACGGGGTAATCAGCCCCAGCATTTT. Encoded protein: CASSQVRGNQPQHF.

The chain combines TRBV9 with TRBJ2-1, with a possible D match to TRBD1 (6 bases). Germline V gene sequence: CDR1 SGDLS, CDR2 YYNGEE. The CDR3 sequence is 15 residues long. Trimming shortened V by 4 bases and J by 0 bases, and 11 bases separated the two germline ends. CDR3 sequence: CASSQQGNSYNEQFF. The CDR3, as DNA: TGTGCCAGCAGCCAACAGGGCAACTCCTACAATGAGCAGTTCTTC.

This chain uses TRBV30 with TRBJ2-3; the match to TRBD2 covers 8 bases. Losses at the gene ends were 0 bases for V and 0 bases for J; bases not matched to a gene: 8. This CDR3 is built from 17 residues. CDR1 is GTSNPN and CDR2 is SVGIG in the germline V gene (reference sequence). CDR3 coding DNA: TGTGCCTGGAGTGTACCACTTAGCGGGGTTAGCACAGATACGCAGTATTTT. Amino acids: CAWSVPLSGVSTDTQYF.